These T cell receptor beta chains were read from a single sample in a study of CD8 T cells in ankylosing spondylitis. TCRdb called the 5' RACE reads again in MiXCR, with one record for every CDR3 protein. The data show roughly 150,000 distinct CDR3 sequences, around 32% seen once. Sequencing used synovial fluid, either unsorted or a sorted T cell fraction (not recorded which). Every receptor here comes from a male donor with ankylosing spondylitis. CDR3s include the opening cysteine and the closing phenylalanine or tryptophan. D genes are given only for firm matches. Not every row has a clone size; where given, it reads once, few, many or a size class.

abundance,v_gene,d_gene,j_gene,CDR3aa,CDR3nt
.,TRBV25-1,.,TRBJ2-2,CATPRPRLTGELFF,TGTGCCACCCCTAGACCCAGACTCACCGGGGAGCTGTTTTTT
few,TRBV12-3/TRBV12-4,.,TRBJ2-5,CASSQSGVEETQYF,TGTGCCAGCAGCCAGTCCGGAGTAGAAGAGACCCAGTACTTC
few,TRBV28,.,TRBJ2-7,CASSFQGFRSYEQYF,TGTGCCAGCAGTTTTCAGGGGTTCCGCTCCTACGAGCAGTACTTC
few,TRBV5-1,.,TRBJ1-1,CASSLAGVYTEAFF,TGCGCCAGCAGCTTGGCAGGGGTCTACACTGAAGCTTTCTTT
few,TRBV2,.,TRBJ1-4,CASSVGGHELFF,TGTGCCAGCAGTGTAGGAGGACATGAACTGTTTTTT
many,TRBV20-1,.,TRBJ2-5,CSALPTSVETQYF,TGCAGTGCTCTCCCTACTAGTGTGGAGACCCAGTACTTC
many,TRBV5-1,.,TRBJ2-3,CASSLAGVWDTQYF,TGCGCCAGCAGCTTGGCGGGGGTTTGGGATACGCAGTATTTT
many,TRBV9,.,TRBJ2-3,CASSVRTAASTDTQYF,TGTGCCAGCAGCGTCAGGACGGCCGCTAGCACAGATACGCAGTATTTT
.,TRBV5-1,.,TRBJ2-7,CASSQSTGSYEQYF,TGCGCCAGCAGCCAATCAACAGGATCCTACGAGCAGTACTTC
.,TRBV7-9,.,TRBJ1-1,CASSLGAGGTEAFF,TGTGCCAGCAGCTTAGGCGCAGGTGGAACTGAAGCTTTCTTT
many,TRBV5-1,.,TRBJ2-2,CASSSGTANTGELFF,TGCGCCAGCAGCTCCGGGACTGCGAATACCGGGGAGCTGTTTTTT
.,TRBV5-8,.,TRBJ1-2,CASSLAEALYGYTF,TGTGCCAGCAGCTTGGCCGAGGCTCTCTATGGCTACACCTTC
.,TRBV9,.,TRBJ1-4,CASSGALGADEKLFF,TGTGCCAGCAGCGGTGCTTTGGGGGCGGATGAAAAACTGTTTTTT
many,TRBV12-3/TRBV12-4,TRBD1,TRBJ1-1,CASSTQGETEAFF,TGTGCCAGCAGTACCCAGGGGGAGACTGAAGCTTTCTTT
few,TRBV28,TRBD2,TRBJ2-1,CASSLAARGGNEQFF,TGTGCCAGCAGCCTAGCGGCCCGCGGCGGCAATGAGCAGTTCTTC
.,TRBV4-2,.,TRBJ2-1,CASSQEIEGGRAKFF,TGTGCCAGCAGCCAAGAGATCGAGGGAGGAAGGGCGAAGTTCTTC
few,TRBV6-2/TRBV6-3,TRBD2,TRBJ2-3,CASSSRLAYTDTQYF,TGTGCCAGCAGTTCCAGACTAGCCTACACAGATACGCAGTATTTT
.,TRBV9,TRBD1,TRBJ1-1,CASSGAGTGVREAFF,TGTGCCAGCAGCGGAGCCGGGACAGGGGTTCGTGAAGCTTTCTTT
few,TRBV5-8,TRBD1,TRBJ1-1,CASSPGQGITEAFF,TGTGCCAGCAGCCCGGGACAGGGGATCACTGAAGCTTTCTTT
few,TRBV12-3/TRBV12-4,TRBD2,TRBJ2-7,CASSLVSGPAYEQYF,TGTGCCAGCAGTTTAGTTAGCGGGCCGGCCTACGAGCAGTACTTC
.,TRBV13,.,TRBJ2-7,CASSLETDYEQYF,TGTGCCAGCAGCTTAGAAACAGACTACGAGCAGTACTTC
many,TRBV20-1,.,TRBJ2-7,CSADGDTYEQYF,TGCAGTGCCGACGGGGATACCTACGAGCAGTACTTC
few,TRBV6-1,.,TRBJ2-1,CASRSLGQYNEQFF,TGTGCCAGCAGATCTCTGGGGCAGTACAATGAGCAGTTCTTC
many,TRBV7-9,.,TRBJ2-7,CASSLGSSFSEQYF,TGTGCCAGCAGCTTAGGTTCCAGCTTTTCCGAGCAGTACTTC
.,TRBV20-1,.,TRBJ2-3,CSARSAVSTDTQYF,TGCAGTGCTAGAAGCGCGGTGAGCACAGATACGCAGTATTTT
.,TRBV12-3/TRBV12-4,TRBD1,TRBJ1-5,CASSLQGGYSNQPQHF,TGTGCCAGCAGTTTACAGGGGGGTTATAGCAATCAGCCCCAGCATTTT
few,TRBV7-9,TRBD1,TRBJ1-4,CASRPGQGASEKLFF,TGTGCCAGCAGACCAGGACAGGGGGCAAGTGAAAAACTGTTTTTT
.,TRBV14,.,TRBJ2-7,CASSHPGGASYEQYF,TGTGCCAGCAGCCACCCGGGGGGCGCATCCTACGAGCAGTACTTC
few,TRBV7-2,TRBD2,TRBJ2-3,CASSFLAGTSTDTQYF,TGTGCCAGCAGCTTTCTAGCGGGTACTAGCACAGATACGCAGTATTTT
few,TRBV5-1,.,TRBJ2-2,CASSLGRTQGTLNTGELFF,TGCGCCAGCAGCTTGGGTCGGACCCAAGGGACATTGAACACCGGGGAGCTGTTTTTT
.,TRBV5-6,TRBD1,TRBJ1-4,CASTLQGIGEKLFF,TGTGCCAGCACCCTACAGGGGATAGGCGAAAAACTGTTTTTT
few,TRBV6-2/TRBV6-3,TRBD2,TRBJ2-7,CASISSGGAGEQYF,TGTGCCAGCATCTCTAGCGGGGGGGCCGGCGAGCAGTACTTC
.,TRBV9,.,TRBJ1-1,CASSVDMNTEAFF,TGTGCCAGCAGCGTGGACATGAACACTGAAGCTTTCTTT
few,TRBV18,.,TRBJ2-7,CASSPMSPSYEQYF,TGTGCCAGCTCACCAATGAGTCCATCCTACGAGCAGTACTTC
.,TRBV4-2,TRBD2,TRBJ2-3,CASSQGLAGKTTDTQYF,TGTGCCAGCAGCCAAGGACTAGCGGGGAAGACCACAGATACGCAGTATTTT
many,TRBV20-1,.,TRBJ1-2,CSAWGTSGYTF,TGCAGTGCCTGGGGGACATCTGGCTACACCTTC
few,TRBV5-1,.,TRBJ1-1,CASSLTVIMNTEAFF,TGCGCCAGCAGCTTGACTGTCATTATGAACACTGAAGCTTTCTTT
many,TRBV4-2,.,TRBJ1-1,CASSQGNGPNTEAFF,TGTGCCAGCAGCCAAGGGAACGGACCGAACACTGAAGCTTTCTTT
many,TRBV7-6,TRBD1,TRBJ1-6,CASSPQGAPNSPLHF,TGTGCCAGCAGCCCCCAGGGGGCTCCCAATTCACCCCTCCACTTT
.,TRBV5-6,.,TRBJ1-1,CASSLGQEAFF,TGTGCCAGCAGCTTGGGACAGGAAGCTTTCTTT
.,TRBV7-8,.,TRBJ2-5,CASVRGFGWETQYF,TGTGCCAGCGTACGGGGCTTTGGTTGGGAGACCCAGTACTTC
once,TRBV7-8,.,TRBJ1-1,CASSSNLGTEAFF,TGTGCCAGCAGCTCGAACCTGGGCACTGAAGCTTTCTTT
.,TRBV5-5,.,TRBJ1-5,CASSFGQNNQPQHF,TGTGCCAGCAGCTTCGGACAGAACAATCAGCCCCAGCATTTT
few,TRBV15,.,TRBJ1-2,CATSIMSGNYGYTF,TGTGCCACCAGCATTATGTCAGGGAACTATGGCTACACCTTC
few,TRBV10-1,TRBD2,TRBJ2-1,CASSPATSGGACEQFF,TGCGCCAGCAGCCCCGCGACTAGCGGGGGGGCCTGTGAGCAGTTCTTC
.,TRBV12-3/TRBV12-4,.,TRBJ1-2,CASSQTQEAGYTF,TGTGCCAGCAGCCAAACCCAGGAAGCTGGCTACACCTTC
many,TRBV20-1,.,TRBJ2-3,CSAFGTGFTDTQYF,TGCAGTGCTTTCGGTACAGGGTTCACAGATACGCAGTATTTT
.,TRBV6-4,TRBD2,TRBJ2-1,CASSVGASGSKNEQFF,TGTGCCAGCAGTGTCGGGGCTAGCGGGAGTAAGAATGAGCAGTTCTTC
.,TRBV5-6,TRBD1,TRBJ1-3,CASRRDRSGNTIYF,TGTGCCAGCAGACGGGACAGGTCTGGAAACACCATATATTTT
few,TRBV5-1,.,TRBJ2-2,CASSLEGPNTGELFF,TGCGCCAGCAGCTTGGAGGGACCGAACACCGGGGAGCTGTTTTTT
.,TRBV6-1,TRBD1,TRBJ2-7,CASSVDRAYEQYF,TGTGCCAGCAGTGTTGACAGGGCTTACGAGCAGTACTTC
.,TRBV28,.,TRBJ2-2,CASSLAQDGNTGELFF,TGTGCCAGCAGTCTCGCCCAAGACGGGAACACCGGGGAGCTGTTTTTT
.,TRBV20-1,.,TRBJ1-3,CSATTRTREVGNTIYF,TGCAGTGCCACGACGAGGACCAGGGAGGTTGGAAACACCATATATTTT
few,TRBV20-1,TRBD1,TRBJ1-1,CSARSGGPEAFF,TGCAGTGCGCGCTCAGGGGGACCTGAAGCTTTCTTT